This entry lists 13 T cell receptor beta chains sequenced from one sample in a study of shared clonotypes between healthy human individuals. CD45RO-negative CD8 cells positively selected for CCR7 made up the naive population, which excluded terminally differentiated effector memory CD45RA+ cells. The table came from immunoSEQ multiplex PCR; TCRdb's copy has only in-frame clones and leaves some out. The sample shows 1.5 million to 2.5 million clones, approximately 94% of them seen only once. Sequences were obtained from naive CD8+ T cells sorted from blood. All receptors come from a man aged 18 to 29 in good health.

The chain combines TRBV10-3 with TRBJ2-7; 8 nucleotides match TRBD1. With V trimmed by 2 bases and J by 0 bases, 6 bases remained unmatched. Germline V lookup: CDR1 ENHRY, CDR2 SYGVKD. CDR3 length: 16 amino acids. The CDR3 loop reads CAISELGQDFSYEQYF. For the CDR3, the DNA is TGTGCCATCAGTGAGCTGGGACAGGACTTCTCCTACGAGCAGTACTTC.

Only one count was recorded for this clone. The CDR3 nucleotides are TGTGCCACCGCTGGGGGCTGGAACACCGGGGAGCTGTTTTTT. Amino acids: CATAGGWNTGELFF. V and J are TRBV7-9 and TRBJ2-2; weak D call: TRBD1 (6 bases). The CDR3 length is 14 residues. Germline-derived CDR1 and CDR2 are SEHNR and FQNEAQ (reference sequence). V gave up 10 bases and J gave up 1 base, with 13 bases separating them.

The V call is TRBV9, the J call TRBJ2-3; D possibly matches TRBD1 or TRBD2 (6 bases each). Trimming removed 4 bases from V and 0 bases from J, with 15 bases in between. This CDR3 has 16 amino acids. Germline assignment: CDR1 SGDLS and CDR2 YYNGEE. CDR3 protein: CASSLTTGTSTDTQYF. CDR3 bases: TGTGCCAGCAGCTTAACTACAGGGACTAGCACAGATACGCAGTATTTT. The full variable domain, its missing parts supplied by reference TRBV9 and TRBJ2-3, is DSGVTQTPKHLITATGQRVTLRCSPRSGDLSVYWYQQSLDQGLQFLIQYYNGEERAKGNILERFSAQQFPDLHSELNLSSLELGDSALYFCASSLTTGTSTDTQYFGPGTRLTVL.

The J gene is TRBJ1-2, the V gene TRBV11-2; TRBD1 matches at 9 bases. J gave up 7 bases and V 3 bases, and 3 bases lay outside the gene matches. Germline V lookup: CDR1 SGHAT, CDR2 FQNNGV. CDR3 size: 13 residues. DNA for the CDR3: TGTGCCAGCAGCTTCGGGACAGGGACTGGCTACACCTTC. It specifies CASSFGTGTGYTF. The full variable domain, rest sourced from reference TRBV11-2 and TRBJ1-2, is EAGVAQSPRYKIIEKRQSVAFWCNPISGHATLYWYQQILGQGPKLLIQFQNNGVVDDSQLPKDRFSAERLKGVDSTLKIQPAKLEDSAVYLCASSFGTGTGYTFGSGTRLTVV.

This sequence joins TRBV4-1 and TRBJ2-2, with D perhaps matching TRBD2 (5 bases). V gave up 2 bases and J gave up 0 bases, with 10 bases separating them. The CDR3 runs to 16 residues. Germline lookup yields CDR1 MGHRA and CDR2 YSYEKL. CDR3 sequence: CASSQLGLTNTGELFF. The CDR3 DNA reads TGCGCCAGCAGCCAACTAGGACTTACGAACACCGGGGAGCTGTTTTTT.

This chain connects TRBV5-4 to TRBJ2-1; 13 bases map to TRBD2. V gave up 4 bases and J gave up 5 bases; unmatched junction bases: 3. The CDR3 covers 15 residues. The germline V gene encodes CDR1 SGHNT and CDR2 YYREEE (reference sequence). The CDR3 loop reads CASSPGLAGNNEQFF. CDR3 DNA: TGTGCCAGCAGCCCGGGACTAGCGGGGAACAATGAGCAGTTCTTC.

The CDR3 DNA is TGTGCCAGCAGTAATACAGGGGCAAATTCACCCCTCCACTTT. This gives the protein CASSNTGANSPLHF. This chain uses TRBV27 with TRBJ1-6, with 7 bases lining up with TRBD1. CDR3 length: 14 residues. The junction had 5 bases not matched to a gene; V was cut back by 5 bases and J by 7 bases. Per the germline V gene, CDR1 is MNHEY and CDR2 is SMNVEV (reference sequence).

This chain connects TRBV4-2 to TRBJ2-1, with 12 positions matching TRBD2. The CDR3 extends over 18 amino acids. The V gene end was trimmed by 1 base and the J gene end by 6 bases; junction bases not matched to a gene: 10. Germline loops: CDR1 LGHNA, CDR2 YNFKEQ. The chain's CDR3 is CASSQVGMTSGGFNEQFF. The CDR3 nucleotides are TGTGCCAGCAGCCAAGTGGGGATGACTAGCGGGGGTTTCAATGAGCAGTTCTTC.

This chain connects TRBV4-1 to TRBJ2-7; TRBD2 agrees at 7 bases. Trimming took 1 base from V and 3 from J; bases not matched to a gene: 6. The CDR3 has 15 amino acids. Germline loops: CDR1 MGHRA, CDR2 YSYEKL. CDR3 in amino acids: CASSQGGWEGYEQYF. CDR3 DNA: TGCGCCAGCAGCCAAGGGGGTTGGGAGGGCTACGAGCAGTACTTC.

In DNA, the CDR3 is TGCGCCAGCAGCCCAATTGACAGGGAGCAAGAGACCCAGTACTTC. Encoded protein: CASSPIDREQETQYF. V and J are TRBV4-1 and TRBJ2-5; 7 bases match TRBD1. CDR3 length: 15 amino acids. After removal of 4 bases from V and 2 bases from J, the junction contained 7 bases not matched to a gene. CDR1 is MGHRA, CDR2 YSYEKL, per germline.

J is TRBJ2-7 and V is TRBV4-1, with D unclear. Trimming cost V 1 base and J 4 bases, with 8 bases left between them. The CDR3 sequence is 13 residues long. CDR1 MGHRA and CDR2 YSYEKL come from the germline V gene. This CDR3 is CASSQGMVYEQYF. In DNA form, the CDR3 reads TGCGCCAGCAGCCAAGGTATGGTTTACGAGCAGTACTTC.

V usage is TRBV29-1 and J usage is TRBJ2-1; either TRBD1 or TRBD2 may fit D (5 bases each). The V end was cut by 0 bases, the J end by 0 bases, with 9 bases between. CDR1 and CDR2 from the germline V gene are SQVTM and ANQGSEA. The CDR3 has 15 amino acids. The CDR3 region has the DNA TGCAGCGTTGAAGATCGTGGGGGCTCCTACAATGAGCAGTTCTTC. This codes for CSVEDRGGSYNEQFF.

J is TRBJ2-7 and V is TRBV2; D is perhaps TRBD1 (5 bases). The CDR3 is made up of 14 amino acids. Germline loops: CDR1 SNHLY, CDR2 FYNNEI. V lost 6 bases and J lost 0, with 12 bases in between. As DNA, the CDR3 is TGTGCCAGCAGGACAGACCTGCTCTCCTACGAGCAGTACTTC. This codes for CASRTDLLSYEQYF. The whole variable domain, filled in from reference TRBV2 and TRBJ2-7, reads EPEVTQTPSHQVTQMGQEVILRCVPISNHLYFYWYRQILGQKVEFLVSFYNNEISEKSEIFDDQFSVERPDGSNFTLKIRSTKLEDSAMYFCASRTDLLSYEQYFGPGTRLTVT.